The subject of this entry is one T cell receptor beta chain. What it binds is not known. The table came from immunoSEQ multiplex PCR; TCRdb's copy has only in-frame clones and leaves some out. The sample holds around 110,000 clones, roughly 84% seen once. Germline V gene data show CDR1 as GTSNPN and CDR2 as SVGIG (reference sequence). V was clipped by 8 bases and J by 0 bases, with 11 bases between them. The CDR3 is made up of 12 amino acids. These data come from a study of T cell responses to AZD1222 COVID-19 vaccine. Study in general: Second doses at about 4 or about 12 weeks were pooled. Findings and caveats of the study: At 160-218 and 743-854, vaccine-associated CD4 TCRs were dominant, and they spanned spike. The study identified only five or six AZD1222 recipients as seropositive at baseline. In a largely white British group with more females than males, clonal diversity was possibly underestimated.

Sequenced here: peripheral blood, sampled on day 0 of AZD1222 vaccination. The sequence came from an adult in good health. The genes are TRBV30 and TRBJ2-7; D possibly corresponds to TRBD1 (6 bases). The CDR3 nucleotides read TGTGCCCGGGACATCGGCTCCTACGAGCAGTACTTC. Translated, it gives CARDIGSYEQYF.